Below are 15 T cell receptor beta chains sequenced from a single sample in a study of T cell changes during pregnancy in multiple sclerosis. Sequenced by immunoSEQ multiplex PCR; TCRdb stores in-frame clones only, minus some. The table has approximately 85,000 clones, roughly 90% seen once. Sequencing was performed on peripheral blood, taken in the first trimester of pregnancy. These receptors all stem from a female donor with multiple sclerosis, enrolled in a pregnancy study.

The J gene is TRBJ2-5, the V gene TRBV6-6, with 9 positions matching TRBD2. J was trimmed by 4 bases and V by 4 bases; bases with no gene match: 7. Germline lookup yields CDR1 MNHNY and CDR2 SVGAGI (reference sequence). This CDR3 is built from 15 residues. Written as DNA, the CDR3 is TGTGCCAGCAGTTGGGGCGGGGGGGCCCCAGAGACCCAGTACTTC. Its translation is CASSWGGGAPETQYF.

The V and J genes are TRBV10-3 and TRBJ2-5, with 11 bases aligning to TRBD2. This CDR3 region has 14 residues. The germline V gene has CDR1 ENHRY and CDR2 SYGVKD. V was clipped by 6 bases and J by 0 bases; unmatched bases: 0. The CDR3 sequence is CAIRTSGNQETQYF. The CDR3, as DNA: TGTGCCATCAGGACTAGCGGGAACCAAGAGACCCAGTACTTC.

This chain connects TRBV7-9 to TRBJ2-7; tentatively, D is TRBD2 (6 bases). Deletions cut 5 bases from V and 7 bases from J, with 21 bases between. From germline, CDR1 is SEHNR and CDR2 FQNEAQ (reference sequence). CDR3 length equals 15 residues. CDR3 sequence reads: CASSPGTGIVKEQYF. In DNA, the CDR3 is TGTGCCAGCAGCCCCGGGACTGGAATCGTTAAAGAGCAGTACTTC.

This chain links TRBV25-1 with TRBJ1-1; D uncertain. The ends were cut back, 3 bases at V and 2 bases at J, with 16 bases in the middle. The CDR3 totals 16 residues. CDR1 and CDR2 from the germline V gene are MGHDK and SYGVNS. The DNA of the CDR3 is TGTGCCAGCAGTGACCCCCACCGGGAGCGAAACACTGAAGCTTTCTTT. Its translation: CASSDPHRERNTEAFF.

The V gene is TRBV5-8, the J gene TRBJ1-2; TRBD1 is a possible D gene (6 bases). The V gene's germline CDR1 is SGHTS and CDR2 YDEGEE. The CDR3 runs 15 residues. The ends were cut back, 0 bases at V and 1 base at J, with 10 bases in the middle. As DNA, the CDR3 is TGTGCCAGCAGCTTGGGACAGGTGTTTAACTATGGCTACACCTTC. The encoded protein is CASSLGQVFNYGYTF.

This clone was seen once. The V and J genes are TRBV5-1 and TRBJ2-1; D ambiguous. V was pared by 7 bases and J by 4 bases, with 12 bases between. The V gene's germline CDR1 is SGHRS and CDR2 YFSETQ. The CDR3 totals 13 residues. This CDR3 is CASGRIGYNEQFF. CDR3 DNA sequence: TGCGCCAGCGGCAGGATCGGTTACAATGAGCAGTTCTTC.

This clone occurred a few times. The rearrangement links TRBV27 to TRBJ1-2, with 10 bases matching TRBD1. Germline V gene data show CDR1 as MNHEY and CDR2 as SMNVEV (reference sequence). J gave up 5 bases and V 4 bases, and 7 bases lay outside the gene matches. The length of the CDR3 is 15 residues. Here the CDR3 DNA reads TGTGCCAGCAGTTCCCGGGACAGGGGAGTTTATGGCTACACCTTC. As protein: CASSSRDRGVYGYTF.

This chain links TRBV28 with TRBJ1-1; no reliable D call. The CDR3 is 13 amino acids. The V gene's germline CDR1 is MDHEN and CDR2 SYDVKM. V lost 6 bases to trimming and J lost 0 bases, with 8 bases between them. CDR3 residues: CASSHNMNTEAFF. The CDR3 DNA reads TGTGCCAGCAGCCATAACATGAACACTGAAGCTTTCTTT.

V and J are TRBV5-1 and TRBJ2-1; no clear D. Germline CDR1 is SGHRS and CDR2 is YFSETQ. Trimming pared 3 bases from V and 6 bases from J, leaving 4 bases between. The CDR3 loop spans 11 amino acids. The CDR3 is CASSSSNEQFF. CDR3 bases: TGCGCCAGCAGCTCCAGCAATGAGCAGTTCTTC.

The chain employs TRBV5-4 and TRBJ1-1; D is undetermined. The CDR3 length is 18 residues. The germline CDR1 and CDR2 sequences are SGHNT and YYREEE (reference sequence). V was shortened by 1 base and J by 0 bases, with 19 bases between the two germline ends. In DNA, the CDR3 is TGTGCCAGCAGCTTGTCCCACGGGAAAGGGTCACTGAACACTGAAGCTTTCTTT. Protein product: CASSLSHGKGSLNTEAFF.

The V call is TRBV19, the J call TRBJ2-3, with TRBD2 matching over 8 bases. The V gene end was trimmed by 3 bases and the J gene end by 4 bases; junction bases not matched to a gene: 12. The CDR3 extends over 17 amino acids. Germline CDR1 and CDR2: LNHDA and SQIVND (reference sequence). This CDR3 is CASSMAPLAGPPDTQYF. Here the CDR3 DNA reads TGTGCCAGTAGTATGGCCCCCTTAGCGGGACCCCCAGATACGCAGTATTTT.

The rearrangement uses TRBV28 and TRBJ2-2; D is possibly TRBD2 (6 bases). Germline V gives CDR1 MDHEN, CDR2 SYDVKM. The CDR3 is 14 residues long. With 6 bases removed from V and 7 bases from J, the gap between germline ends came to 15 bases. CDR3 loop: CASRAGRVGGELFF. The CDR3 DNA reads TGTGCCAGCAGGGCCGGGAGAGTTGGCGGGGAGCTGTTTTTT.

The chain is built from TRBV30 and TRBJ2-2; unclear D gene. This CDR3 is 14 amino acids long. Germline CDR1 and CDR2: GTSNPN and SVGIG (reference sequence). V lost 0 bases to trimming and J lost 5 bases, with 10 bases between them. The chain's CDR3 is CAWSVHSSTGELFF. The CDR3 DNA is TGTGCCTGGAGTGTACATTCCTCAACCGGGGAGCTGTTTTTT.

V is TRBV9 and J is TRBJ2-7, with TRBD2 as a possible D gene (6 bases). CDR1 is SGDLS and CDR2 is YYNGEE in the germline V gene. Trimming took off 4 bases at V and 3 bases at J, with 11 bases between the two ends. The CDR3 is made up of 13 amino acids. In DNA, the CDR3 is TGTGCCAGCAGCCCGGGACTTCTCTACGAGCAGTACTTC. Protein sequence: CASSPGLLYEQYF.

The J gene is TRBJ1-2, the V gene TRBV2; TRBD1 matches at 10 bases. This CDR3 comprises 16 residues. V was clipped by 5 bases and J by 5 bases; unmatched bases: 11. Germline V CDR1 and CDR2: SNHLY, FYNNEI. The CDR3 coding sequence is TGTGCCAGCAGTCCCGGGACAGGGGACGTTGGGTATGGCTACACCTTC. Its protein is CASSPGTGDVGYGYTF.